This T cell receptor beta chain is drawn from a study of OX40 agonist ivuxolimab in advanced cancers. Study details: A diagnosis of hepatocellular carcinoma, melanoma, renal cell or head and neck cancer was present in dose-escalation patients. Prior anti-PD-1, anti-PD-L1 or anti-CTLA-4 therapy did not bar entry, and around 39% had some. Findings of the study overall: Average numbers of expanded clones were greater in CD8+ T cells than in CD4+.

Profiling relied on immunoSEQ multiplex PCR, and the TCRdb table lists in-frame clones only, not all of them. This sample has fewer than 75,000 clones, with roughly 87% found just once. Comments on this clone: Its matching antigen is unknown.

The timepoints at which blood was sampled were baseline, cycle 4 day 1, and cycle 7 day 1. Trimming took 6 bases from V and 4 from J; bases not matched to a gene: 4. CDR1 and CDR2 (germline): SGHRS, YFSETQ. The CDR3 loop spans 16 amino acids. The sample in question was CD4+ or CD8+ T cells sorted from blood, obtained in a trial of the OX40 agonist ivuxolimab. The sequence derives from an adult with an advanced solid tumor such as melanoma, head and neck, liver or kidney cancer. This chain joins TRBV5-1 and TRBJ2-2, with 15 bases identical to TRBD2. CDR3: CASTGLAGGGTGELFF. In DNA form, the CDR3 reads TGCGCCAGCACGGGACTAGCGGGAGGAGGCACCGGGGAGCTGTTTTTT.